A single sample is the source of the 27 T cell receptor beta chains below, sequenced in a study of cytomegalovirus exposure and HLA in healthy donors. PCR primers comprised 60 Vbeta and 13 Jbeta primers. The repertoire was sequenced with immunoSEQ multiplex PCR; TCRdb's copy has only in-frame clones and lacks some. The sample includes some 140,000 clones, roughly 80% of them seen just once. The material sequenced was PBMCs. The receptors stem from a man aged 18-30 years in good health and CMV-seronegative.

The chain employs TRBV10-3 and TRBJ2-7, with TRBD1 identical over 8 bases. V gave up 6 bases and J gave up 5 bases; unmatched junction bases: 6. The CDR3 extends over 13 amino acids. Per the germline V gene, CDR1 is ENHRY and CDR2 is SYGVKD. CDR3 loop: CAISGTGAHEQYF. The CDR3 coding sequence is TGTGCCATCAGCGGGACAGGAGCCCACGAGCAGTACTTC.

The DNA of the CDR3 is TGTGCCAGCAGCTCTCGGGACAGGGCTCCCCACGAGCAGTACTTC. Translated: CASSSRDRAPHEQYF. This chain uses TRBV7-8 with TRBJ2-7; 9 nucleotides align to TRBD1. The J segment lost 5 bases and the V segment lost 4 bases, leaving 9 bases of the junction unmatched. The germline V gene has CDR1 SGHVS and CDR2 FQNEAQ. The CDR3 has 15 amino acids.

This clone was seen a handful of times. J is TRBJ1-1 and V is TRBV7-9; tentatively, D is TRBD1 (5 bases). V lost 2 bases and J 8 bases, leaving 12 bases between the germline ends. The CDR3 has 13 amino acids. The germline CDR1 and CDR2 sequences are SEHNR and FQNEAQ (reference sequence). The CDR3 coding sequence is TGTGCCAGCAGCTTAATAGCTAGGGGCGAAGCTTTCTTT. Amino acid sequence: CASSLIARGEAFF. Based on the CDR3 plus reference TRBV7-9 and TRBJ1-1, the full variable domain is DTGVSQNPRHKITKRGQNVTFRCDPISEHNRLYWYRQTLGQGPEFLTYFQNEAQLEKSRLLSDRFSAERPKGSFSTLEIQRTEQGDSAMYLCASSLIARGEAFFGQGTRLTVV.

This sequence joins TRBV29-1 and TRBJ1-2; weak D call: TRBD1 (5 bases). The CDR3 covers 12 residues. CDR1 and CDR2 (germline): SQVTM, ANQGSEA. Trimming stripped 0 bases from V and 8 bases from J, with 10 bases between. The CDR3 loop reads CSVEDRGGGYTF. The CDR3 DNA reads as TGCAGCGTTGAAGATAGGGGAGGAGGCTACACCTTC.

The chain employs TRBV13 and TRBJ1-3; 8 bases are shared with TRBD1. The germline V gene has CDR1 PRHDT and CDR2 FYEKMQ (reference sequence). Unmatched junction bases numbered 7, after V lost 4 bases and J lost 2 bases. The CDR3 has 16 amino acids. CDR3 sequence reads: CASSSGQGEAGNTIYF. The CDR3 DNA follows: TGTGCCAGCAGCTCTGGACAGGGAGAGGCTGGAAACACCATATATTTT.

In this sample, this clone turned up a few times. The rearrangement links TRBV6-6 to TRBJ2-2; TRBD2 matches 9 bases. Germline-derived CDR1 and CDR2 are MNHNY and SVGAGI (reference sequence). This CDR3 spans 15 amino acids. The V and J ends lost 6 bases and 0 bases, in that order; junction bases with no gene match: 2. The CDR3 region is CASSRLAANTGELFF. In DNA form, the CDR3 reads TGTGCCAGCAGCCGACTAGCGGCGAACACCGGGGAGCTGTTTTTT.

This clone appeared once. Here the CDR3 DNA reads TGTGCCAGCAGCTTAGATTTCCGGGGGGGGTCCAATGAGCAGTTCTTC. This codes for CASSLDFRGGSNEQFF. The chain recombines TRBV7-9 with TRBJ2-1; 8 nucleotides agree with TRBD2. The CDR3 totals 16 residues. V dropped 1 base and J dropped 6; count of bases not matched to a gene: 8. Germline V gene sequence: CDR1 SEHNR, CDR2 FQNEAQ (reference sequence).

The chain is built from TRBV4-3 and TRBJ1-1; D possibly corresponds to TRBD1 (5 bases). V lost 0 bases and J 5 bases, leaving 13 bases between the germline ends. The CDR3 length is 15 residues. Per germline, CDR1 LGHNA and CDR2 YSLEER. The CDR3 DNA is TGCGCCAGCAGCCAAGATGTAGGGGAAGGAACTGAAGCTTTCTTT. It codes for CASSQDVGEGTEAFF.

The chain couples TRBV6-1 to TRBJ2-5; no firm D call. The J call may be wrong; the DNA end is better matched by TRBJ2-7. Looked up from germline, CDR1 is MNHNS and CDR2 is SASEGT. The CDR3 totals 12 residues. The chain's CDR3 is CASSEELYEQYF. CDR3 in DNA: TGTGCCAGCAGTGAAGAGTTATACGAGCAGTACTTC.

Only a few counts were recorded for this clone. This chain connects TRBV6-1 to TRBJ2-7, with TRBD1 as a possible D gene (6 bases). This CDR3 spans 15 amino acids. Germline values: CDR1 MNHNS, CDR2 SASEGT. The V and J ends lost 3 bases and 0 bases respectively, with 12 bases between them. The CDR3, as DNA: TGTGCCAGCAGTGAGCAGGGGTACAGCTCCTACGAGCAGTACTTC. This gives the protein CASSEQGYSSYEQYF.

This CDR3 reads CASSRMRGEPQHF. CDR3 bases: TGTGCCAGCAGTCGGATGCGGGGTGAGCCCCAGCATTTT. This chain connects TRBV2 to TRBJ1-5; D is ambiguous. CDR3 length: 13 amino acids. In germline, CDR1 is SNHLY, CDR2 FYNNEI. V was clipped by 5 bases and J by 8 bases, with 13 bases between them.

This clone was detected only a few times. The rearrangement links TRBV5-1 to TRBJ1-6; 10 nucleotides agree with TRBD1. The CDR3 consists of 14 residues. J lost 10 bases, V lost 3 bases, and 4 bases had no gene match. Germline loops: CDR1 SGHRS, CDR2 YFSETQ. The CDR3 region has the DNA TGCGCCAGCAGCTCGGGACAGGGGTTGTCACCCCTCCACTTT. This gives the protein CASSSGQGLSPLHF.

This clone was counted once. The chain recombines TRBV18 with TRBJ1-2, with D uncertain. The V and J ends lost 3 bases and 0 bases respectively, with 8 bases between them. The CDR3 consists of 14 residues. Germline CDR1 and CDR2: KGHSH and LQKENI. CDR3 sequence (DNA): TGTGCCAGCTCACCGATCGGAGCTAACTATGGCTACACCTTC. Its translation: CASSPIGANYGYTF.

The J gene is TRBJ2-3, the V gene TRBV9, with TRBD1 identical over 9 bases. This CDR3 has 16 residues. Germline V lookup: CDR1 SGDLS, CDR2 YYNGEE. The junction had 8 bases not matched to a gene; V was cut back by 2 bases and J by 4 bases. CDR3 in amino acids: CASSVRTGELADTQYF. DNA of the CDR3: TGTGCCAGCAGCGTTAGGACAGGGGAGCTCGCAGATACGCAGTATTTT.

The chain uses TRBV28 and TRBJ1-1, with D unresolved. Germline V gene lookup returns CDR1 MDHEN and CDR2 SYDVKM. V lost 8 bases, J lost 5 bases, and 15 bases lay in between. This CDR3 spans 13 amino acids. CDR3: CASWTGMRTEAFF. The CDR3 bases are TGTGCCAGCTGGACGGGGATGCGAACTGAAGCTTTCTTT.

The rearrangement joins TRBV6-6 to TRBJ1-4, with D possibly matching TRBD1 (5 bases). The V gene's germline CDR1 is MNHNY and CDR2 SVGAGI (reference sequence). V lost 7 bases, J lost 7 bases, and 19 bases lay in between. The CDR3 covers 15 residues. The CDR3 reads CASISRGGVTEKLFF. The DNA of the CDR3 is TGTGCCAGCATTTCGAGGGGAGGGGTTACTGAAAAACTGTTTTTT.

The chain carries TRBV29-1 and TRBJ1-1; no clear D. CDR3 size: 12 residues. In germline, CDR1 is SQVTM, CDR2 ANQGSEA. The ends were cut back, 4 bases at V and 1 base at J, with 7 bases in the middle. The CDR3 sequence: CSVGHSNTEAFF. The CDR3 bases are TGCAGCGTTGGACATTCGAACACTGAAGCTTTCTTT.

The genes are TRBV19 and TRBJ2-7, with 8 positions matching TRBD2. V dropped 3 bases and J dropped 3; count of bases not matched to a gene: 4. This CDR3 spans 14 amino acids. Germline-derived CDR1 and CDR2 are LNHDA and SQIVND (reference sequence). The CDR3 DNA sequence: TGTGCCAGTAGTATGGCGGGGGGTATCTACGAGCAGTACTTC. This encodes CASSMAGGIYEQYF.

This chain uses TRBV29-1 with TRBJ1-2, with no clear D. The CDR3 length is 13 residues. The V gene's germline CDR1 is SQVTM and CDR2 ANQGSEA. Trimming left V 3 bases short and J 4 bases short, with 12 bases between. CDR3 loop: CSVDQDGSYGYTF. The CDR3 nucleotides are TGCAGCGTTGACCAGGACGGGAGCTATGGCTACACCTTC.

CDR3 sequence (DNA): TGTGCCAGCAGCGCGATGAGGGGAGGTTGGTACAATGAGCAGTTCTTC. Its translation: CASSAMRGGWYNEQFF. The chain is built from TRBV7-2 and TRBJ2-1; D is perhaps TRBD2 (6 bases). Germline V lookup: CDR1 SGHTA, CDR2 FQGNSA. V was cut by 5 bases and J by 4 bases, with 18 bases left in between. This CDR3 has 16 residues.

This clone has only one observation. This chain links TRBV30 with TRBJ1-2, with a tentative D call TRBD1 (6 bases). The CDR3 has 14 residues. Germline CDR1 and CDR2: GTSNPN and SVGIG (reference sequence). V was shortened by 0 bases and J by 12 bases, with 20 bases between the two germline ends. CDR3 DNA sequence: TGTGCCTGGAGTGTACCCAGGGGAAGTCATTTGCACACCTTC. Protein sequence: CAWSVPRGSHLHTF.

This chain connects TRBV5-6 to TRBJ1-5; possible D gene TRBD1, 6 bases. V was cut by 6 bases and J by 0 bases, with 16 bases left in between. Per the germline V gene, CDR1 is SGHDT and CDR2 is YYEEEE. The length of the CDR3 is 16 residues. The CDR3 DNA sequence: TGTGCCAGCACCTCCTTGGGACAAAATAGCAATCAGCCCCAGCATTTT. This gives the protein CASTSLGQNSNQPQHF. The whole variable domain, filled in from reference TRBV5-6 and TRBJ1-5, reads DAGVTQSPTHLIKTRGQQVTLRCSPKSGHDTVSWYQQALGQGPQFIFQYYEEEERQRGNFPDRFSGHQFPNYSSELNVNALLLGDSALYLCASTSLGQNSNQPQHFGDGTRLSIL.

CDR3 in amino acids: CASSVRGHPANTGELFF. The CDR3 DNA reads as TGCGCCAGCAGCGTTCGGGGACATCCCGCGAACACCGGGGAGCTGTTTTTT. This chain connects TRBV5-1 to TRBJ2-2; perhaps TRBD1 as D (6 bases). Trimming removed 4 bases from V and 0 bases from J, with 16 bases in between. CDR3 length: 17 residues. Germline-derived CDR1 and CDR2 are SGHRS and YFSETQ.

The count of this clone is one. This rearrangement joins TRBV6-1 to TRBJ1-1, with D possibly matching TRBD1 (6 bases). V was trimmed by 6 bases and J by 8 bases, leaving 19 bases between them. Per the germline V gene, CDR1 is MNHNS and CDR2 is SASEGT. The CDR3 covers 14 residues. The CDR3 here is CASSPGTRGWEAFF. CDR3 nucleotides: TGTGCCAGCAGCCCCGGGACAAGGGGCTGGGAAGCTTTCTTT.

The genes are TRBV5-5 and TRBJ1-1; TRBD1 aligns across 9 bases. J lost 6 bases, V lost 2 bases, and 2 bases had no gene match. The CDR3 loop spans 13 amino acids. Germline V CDR1 and CDR2: SGHKS, YYEKEE (reference sequence). Here the CDR3 DNA reads TGTGCCAGCAGCTTAGGGACAGGGTCTGAAGCTTTCTTT. Residues: CASSLGTGSEAFF.

The chain joins TRBV6-5 to TRBJ1-1; no firm D call. V lost 10 bases and J lost 1, with 13 bases in between. Germline values: CDR1 MNHEY, CDR2 SVGAGI. The CDR3 is 13 amino acids. In nucleotides, the CDR3 is TGTGCCACCTTAGGAGGAACGAACACTGAAGCTTTCTTT. Amino acid sequence: CATLGGTNTEAFF.

The chain joins TRBV5-4 to TRBJ2-5; D perhaps matches TRBD2 (6 bases). This CDR3 spans 16 amino acids. Trimming cost V 0 bases and J 1 base, with 13 bases left between them. Per the germline V gene, CDR1 is SGHNT and CDR2 is YYREEE (reference sequence). The DNA for the CDR3 is TGTGCCAGCAGCTTGGCCGTGACTAGTCCCCAAGAGACCCAGTACTTC. This gives the protein CASSLAVTSPQETQYF.